This T cell receptor (beta chain) was obtained from a study of T cell responses to AZD1222 COVID-19 vaccine. Looking at the study overall: Second-dose timings of about 4 or about 12 weeks were pooled. General study points: Reports say nearly half of spike-specific TCRs go after unmutated variant regions. Baseline antibody screening turned up just a handful of seropositive AZD1222 recipients. Compared with day 0, the breadth and depth of the Spike-specific TCR repertoire rose significantly after two doses of AZD1222.

TCRdb's table, derived via immunoSEQ multiplex PCR, lists solely in-frame clones and lacks some. The sample has 180,000 or so clones; around 95% are singletons. The CDR3 length is 15 residues. J lost 7 bases, V lost 8 bases, and 12 bases had no gene match. In germline, CDR1 is ENHRY, CDR2 SYGVKD. Worth noting for this clone: The antigen remains unidentified.

Here the sequenced sample was peripheral blood, taken on day 0 of AZD1222 vaccination. The origin of this receptor is an adult in good health. V is TRBV10-3 and J is TRBJ1-3, with TRBD1 matching over 9 bases. This chain's CDR3 is CAIGRQGEKKNTIYF. CDR3 DNA sequence: TGTGCCATCGGCCGACAGGGGGAGAAGAAGAACACCATATATTTT.